The clone carrying this TCR beta chain has a count of ten or more. The CDR3 has 19 residues. CDR1 is SGHVS and CDR2 is FNYEAQ in the germline V gene. Trimming cost V 1 base and J 3 bases; bases outside gene matches: 14. This sample is drawn from a study of neurological immune-mediated disorders. TCRdb reprocessed the 5' RACE reads with MiXCR, giving one entry per CDR3 protein. The sample records about 14,000 distinct CDR3 sequences, around 14% being singletons. The sorted libraries drew on 910,000 or so T cells that were CD4+ or CD8+. The sequence derives from a female donor with HTLV-1-associated myelopathy (HAM/TSP). The V call is TRBV7-6, the J call TRBJ2-5; 10 bases align to TRBD2. Sequencing was carried out using CD8+ T cells from blood. The CDR3 is CASSLEPGLATKGEETQYF. The CDR3 nucleotides are TGTGCCAGCAGCTTAGAACCGGGACTAGCGACCAAGGGGGAAGAGACCCAGTACTTC.